The 2 T cell receptor beta chains reported below all come from one sample, sequenced in a study of vaccination and CD4 T cells after COVID-19. These receptors' targets are unknown. Oncomine TCR Beta short-read sequencing was applied to DNA from cultured CD4+ T cells. TCRdb re-derived calls from the PCR reads in MiXCR, one entry per CDR3 protein. Of fewer than 9,500 distinct CDR3 sequences listed, 45% to 65% are singletons. As to treatment: approximately 10-day PBMC culture with coronavirus spike peptide pools or control peptides (ViraFEST assay). Sequencing used CD4+ T cells from blood, cultured in vitro. The source is a human donor who had recovered from COVID-19.

This chain uses TRBV11-2 with TRBJ2-7; the D gene could be TRBD1 or TRBD2 (5 bases each). Per germline, CDR1 SGHAT and CDR2 FQNNGV. The CDR3 loop spans 15 amino acids. The V end lost 2 bases, the J end lost 4 bases, and 15 bases lay between the germline ends. CDR3 region: CASSLSVREIYEQYF. The DNA of the CDR3 is TGTGCCAGCAGCTTATCGGTCAGGGAGATTTACGAGCAGTACTTC. Full variable domain (rest looked up from reference TRBV11-2 and TRBJ2-7): EAGVAQSPRYKIIEKRQSVAFWCNPISGHATLYWYQQILGQGPKLLIQFQNNGVVDDSQLPKDRFSAERLKGVDSTLKIQPAKLEDSAVYLCASSLSVREIYEQYFGPGTRLTVT.

This clonotype was counted between two and nine times. The V and J genes are TRBV7-2 and TRBJ2-3; TRBD2 aligns across 11 bases. Germline CDR1 and CDR2: SGHTA and FQGNSA. This CDR3 has 16 amino acids. J gave up 2 bases and V 5 bases, and 6 bases lay outside the gene matches. The CDR3 bases are TGTGCCAGCAGCCCGTTAGCGGGGGGGGACACAGATACGCAGTATTTT. Translating it yields CASSPLAGGDTDTQYF.